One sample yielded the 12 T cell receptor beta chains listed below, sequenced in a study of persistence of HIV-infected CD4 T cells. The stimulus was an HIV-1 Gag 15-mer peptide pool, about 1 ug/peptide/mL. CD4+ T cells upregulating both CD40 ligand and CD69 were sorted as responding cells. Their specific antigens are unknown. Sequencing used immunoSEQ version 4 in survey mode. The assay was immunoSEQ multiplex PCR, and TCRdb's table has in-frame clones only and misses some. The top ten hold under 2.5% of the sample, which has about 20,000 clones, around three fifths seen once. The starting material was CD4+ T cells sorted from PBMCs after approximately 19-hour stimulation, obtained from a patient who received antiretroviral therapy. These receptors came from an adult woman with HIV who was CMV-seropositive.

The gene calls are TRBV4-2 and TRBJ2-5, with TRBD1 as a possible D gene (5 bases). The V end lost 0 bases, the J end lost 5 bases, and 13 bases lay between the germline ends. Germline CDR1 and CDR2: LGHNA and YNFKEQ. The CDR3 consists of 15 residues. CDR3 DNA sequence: TGTGCCAGCAGCCAAGAAGGCAGGGTAGACGAGACCCAGTACTTC. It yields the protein CASSQEGRVDETQYF.

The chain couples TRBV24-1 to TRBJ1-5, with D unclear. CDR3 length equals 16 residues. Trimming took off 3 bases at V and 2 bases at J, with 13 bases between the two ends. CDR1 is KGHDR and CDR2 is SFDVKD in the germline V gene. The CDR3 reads CATSDGVLGGNQPQHF. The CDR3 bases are TGTGCCACCAGTGATGGAGTGCTTGGTGGCAATCAGCCCCAGCATTTT.

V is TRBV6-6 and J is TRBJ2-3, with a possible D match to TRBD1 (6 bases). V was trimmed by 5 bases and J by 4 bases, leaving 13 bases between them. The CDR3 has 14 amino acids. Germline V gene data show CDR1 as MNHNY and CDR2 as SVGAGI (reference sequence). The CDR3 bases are TGTGCCAGCAGTCCACCCAGGGGTGCAGATACGCAGTATTTT. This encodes CASSPPRGADTQYF.

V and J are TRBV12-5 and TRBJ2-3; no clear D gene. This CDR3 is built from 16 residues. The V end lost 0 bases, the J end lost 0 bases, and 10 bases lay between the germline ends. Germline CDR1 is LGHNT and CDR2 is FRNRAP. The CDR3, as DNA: TGTGCTAGTGGTTTGGTACTCAGAGCTAGCACAGATACGCAGTATTTT. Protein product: CASGLVLRASTDTQYF.

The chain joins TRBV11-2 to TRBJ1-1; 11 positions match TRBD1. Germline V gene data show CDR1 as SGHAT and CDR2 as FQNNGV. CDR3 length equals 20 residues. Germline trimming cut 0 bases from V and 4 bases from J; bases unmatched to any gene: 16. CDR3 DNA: TGTGCCAGCAGCTTAGATCCCCGCGGGACAGGGGGATCTAGGGGCACTGAAGCTTTCTTT. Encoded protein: CASSLDPRGTGGSRGTEAFF.

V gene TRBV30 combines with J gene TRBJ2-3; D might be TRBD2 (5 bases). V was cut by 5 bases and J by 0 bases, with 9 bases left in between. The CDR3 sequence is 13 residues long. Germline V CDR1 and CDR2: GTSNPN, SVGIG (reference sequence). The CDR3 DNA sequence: TGTGCCTGGGGATTAGCGAGCACAGATACGCAGTATTTT. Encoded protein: CAWGLASTDTQYF.

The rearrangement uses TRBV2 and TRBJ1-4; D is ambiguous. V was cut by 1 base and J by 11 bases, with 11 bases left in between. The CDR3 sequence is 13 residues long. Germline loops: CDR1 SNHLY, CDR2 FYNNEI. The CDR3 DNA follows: TGTGCCAGCAGTGAAGGGTTCAAGGAGAAACTGTTTTTT. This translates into CASSEGFKEKLFF.

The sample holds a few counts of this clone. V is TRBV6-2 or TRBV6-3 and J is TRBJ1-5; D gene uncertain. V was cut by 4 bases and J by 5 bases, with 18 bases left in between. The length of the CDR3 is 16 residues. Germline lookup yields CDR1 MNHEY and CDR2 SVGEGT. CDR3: CASSWAQALTHQPQHF. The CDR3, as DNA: TGTGCCAGCAGTTGGGCTCAGGCCCTGACGCATCAGCCCCAGCATTTT.

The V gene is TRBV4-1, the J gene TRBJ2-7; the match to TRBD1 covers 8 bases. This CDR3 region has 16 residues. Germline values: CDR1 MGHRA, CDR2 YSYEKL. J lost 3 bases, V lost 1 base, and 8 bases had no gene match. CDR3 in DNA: TGCGCCAGCAGCCAAGCTTCCGGACAGGGCTACTACGAGCAGTACTTC. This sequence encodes CASSQASGQGYYEQYF.

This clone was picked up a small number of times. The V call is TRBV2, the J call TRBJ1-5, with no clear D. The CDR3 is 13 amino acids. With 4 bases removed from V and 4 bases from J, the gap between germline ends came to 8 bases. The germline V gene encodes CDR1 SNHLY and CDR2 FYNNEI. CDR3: CASSVAGNQPQHF. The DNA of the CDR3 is TGTGCCAGCAGTGTTGCTGGGAATCAGCCCCAGCATTTT.

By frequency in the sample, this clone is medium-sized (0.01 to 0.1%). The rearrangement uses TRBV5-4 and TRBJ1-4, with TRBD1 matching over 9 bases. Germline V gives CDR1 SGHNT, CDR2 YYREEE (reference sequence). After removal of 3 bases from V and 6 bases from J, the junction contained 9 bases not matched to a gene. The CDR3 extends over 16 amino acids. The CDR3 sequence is CASSSGQDRGYEKLFF. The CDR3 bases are TGTGCCAGCAGCTCGGGACAGGACAGGGGATATGAAAAACTGTTTTTT.

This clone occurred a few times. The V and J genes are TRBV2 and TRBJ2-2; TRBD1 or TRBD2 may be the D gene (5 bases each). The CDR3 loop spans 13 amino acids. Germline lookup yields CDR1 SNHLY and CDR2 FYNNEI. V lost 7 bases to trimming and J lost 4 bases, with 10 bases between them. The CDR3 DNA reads TGTGCCAGCATCGGGACCTTCACCGGGGAGCTGTTTTTT. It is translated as CASIGTFTGELFF.